This TCR beta chain is from a study of T cells after yellow fever vaccination (dated by TCRdb to between 2019 and 2020). A note on the overall study: The SMART-Seq v4 Ultra Low Input RNA kit was used to prepare libraries from fractions with low cell numbers. To track T-cell clones before and after primary and booster YFV17D yellow fever vaccination, bulk TCR alpha and beta repertoires were sequenced longitudinally. Two healthy male donors, one aged 18 to 29 and one aged 30 to 40 years, made up the cohort. Blood samples were taken at several timepoints before and after primary and secondary immunization, and bulk PBMC replicates and cell subsets were isolated.

TCR cDNA was synthesized by 5'RACE template switching, which introduced a universal primer site and unique molecular identifiers. cDNA synthesis was primed from both the TCR alpha and TCR beta constant segments. Libraries were amplified in two PCR steps, with sample barcodes and sequencing adapters added in the second step. Libraries were sequenced on Illumina HiSeq 2500 (2x100 bp) or NovaSeq (2x150 bp). In the paper's pipeline: MIGEC handled demultiplexing of reads and collapsing into UMI consensus sequences, while MiXCR performed V(D)J alignment. Vaccine-responding clonotypes were defined with edgeR using replicate PBMC samples, requiring FDR below 0.01 and a log2 fold change above 5 up to day 15. Each bulk clonotype received a CD4 or CD8 identity based on whether the sequenced CD4 or CD8 repertoire contained that clonotype at higher abundance. TCRdb ran its own pipeline on the public reads, namely fastp trimming at Q25 and MiXCR clone calling, and kept in-frame beta chains. Every entry covers one CDR3 protein and lists the most common genes and DNA from its rows. TCRdb, not the original authors, processed these V and J calls. The sample yields 300,000 or so distinct CDR3 sequences; roughly 6.8% were counted once. About 18% of the sample rests with the top ten.

The germline V gene specifies SGDLS as CDR1 and YYNGEE as CDR2. Here V drops 1 base and J drops 6 bases, and the junction holds 6 bases not matched to any gene. Including the terminal cysteine and phenylalanine, the CDR3 comprises 15 residues. Just the 45-base CDR3 DNA is kept, in frame starting at base 1. Study-level results and caveats: The secondary T-cell response was weaker than the primary response but faster, peaking on day 5 instead of day 15. Because abundant contaminating clonotypes from the bulk population could be contained in FACS-sorted repertoires, computational filtering was required. After the booster, most of the clones that had expanded following primary vaccination were detected again (roughly 96% of CD4 and around 90% of CD8), which suggests that memory was broadly maintained. Only a couple of donors were included in the study, so the extent to which the findings can be generalized is limited. A small fraction of clonotypes appeared in both the CD4 and CD8 compartments, likely as a result of convergent recombination.

This specimen's treatment or condition label, per the study, means: live attenuated yellow fever vaccine strain. Two biological replicates of bulk PBMCs were collected at each blood-draw timepoint. A standard Ficoll-Paque protocol was used to isolate PBMCs from peripheral blood. TriZol was used to extract RNA from bulk PBMCs, from CD4 and CD8 fractions, and from dextramer-positive and dextramer-negative fractions. Concerning this clonotype itself: Its target antigen remains unknown. Base qualities are not provided; no much larger clone lies one nucleotide away.

Sequences were derived from PBMCs, sampled roughly seven weeks after the first yellow fever vaccination. This receptor was taken from a young man who received the YFV17D yellow fever vaccine. The rearranged segments are TRBV9 and TRBJ2-3, with TRBD2 matching 9 junction bases. The CDR3 loop reads CASSVLAGIRDTQYF. The DNA sequence is given as TGTGCCAGCAGCGTACTAGCGGGGATCCGGGATACGCAGTATTTT. Here the CDR3 is joined to the reference TRBV9 and TRBJ2-3 genes, and the full variable domain is: DSGVTQTPKHLITATGQRVTLRCSPRSGDLSVYWYQQSLDQGLQFLIQYYNGEERAKGNILERFSAQQFPDLHSELNLSSLELGDSALYFCASSVLAGIRDTQYFGPGTRLTVL.